The rows below give T cell receptor beta chains drawn from one sample of a study of blood T cell repertoires in COVID-19. Only in-frame clones appear in the TCRdb table, and some are missing; sequencing was by immunoSEQ multiplex PCR. The data hold approximately 150,000 clones, with roughly 80% observed a single time. Sequencing was carried out using peripheral blood. The receptors were gathered from a woman older than 75 with acute or convalescent COVID-19. CDR3s include the opening cysteine and the closing phenylalanine or tryptophan. Each record gives: V gene, D gene, CDR3 protein. The D gene is left open where the match is weak.

v_gene: TRBV6-1; d_gene: TRBD2; CDR3aa: CASSDQPSGGAEDTQYF
v_gene: TRBV5-1; d_gene: TRBD1; CDR3aa: CASSLTGGTEAFF
v_gene: TRBV18; d_gene: -; CDR3aa: CASSPSGSLKNTEAFF
v_gene: TRBV6-2/TRBV6-3; d_gene: TRBD2; CDR3aa: CASSYGLAGADTQYF
v_gene: TRBV10-2; d_gene: -; CDR3aa: CASSRPARETQYF
v_gene: TRBV9; d_gene: -; CDR3aa: CASGLAGSGNTIYF
v_gene: TRBV15; d_gene: -; CDR3aa: CATSDRGGNSPLHF
v_gene: TRBV19; d_gene: -; CDR3aa: CASSPNRDQPQHF
v_gene: TRBV30; d_gene: -; CDR3aa: CAWSRGDEKLFF
v_gene: TRBV3-1/TRBV3-2; d_gene: TRBD1; CDR3aa: CASSPVGQGGSPLHF
v_gene: TRBV5-1; d_gene: TRBD1; CDR3aa: CASSTGTALGISPLHF
v_gene: TRBV6-5; d_gene: TRBD1; CDR3aa: CASRTGQGEQYF
v_gene: TRBV29-1; d_gene: TRBD2; CDR3aa: CSVTSGSAGELFF
v_gene: TRBV2; d_gene: TRBD1; CDR3aa: CASSGDPQGNQPQHF
v_gene: TRBV28; d_gene: TRBD1; CDR3aa: CASSPGQGRSYEQYF
v_gene: TRBV15; d_gene: -; CDR3aa: CATSYFDSYEQYF
v_gene: TRBV19; d_gene: -; CDR3aa: CASSIVAASNQPQHF
v_gene: TRBV4-3; d_gene: -; CDR3aa: CASSQDLRETQYF
v_gene: TRBV28; d_gene: TRBD1; CDR3aa: CASSLGQLTEAFF
v_gene: TRBV30; d_gene: TRBD2; CDR3aa: CAWRPGTSGNTGELFF
v_gene: TRBV4-3; d_gene: TRBD1; CDR3aa: CASSLGQGEDTGELFF
v_gene: TRBV6-6; d_gene: TRBD2; CDR3aa: CASRNIAGIYEQYF